These 24 T cell receptor beta chains came from one sample sequenced in a study of T cell responses to AZD1222 COVID-19 vaccine. The protocol was immunoSEQ multiplex PCR, while the TCRdb copy is restricted to in-frame clones and leaves out a portion. The repertoire has some 140,000 clones, approximately 91% of them found once; the top ten carry roughly 6.1%. The sequences come from peripheral blood, collected 28 days after the second AZD1222 dose. These receptors all stem from an adult who received the AZD1222 COVID-19 vaccine.

Comments on this clone: A read error may account for a junction end that differs from germline. The rearrangement joins TRBV6-5 to TRBJ1-2; no definite D call. The CDR3 consists of 12 residues. The germline V gene has CDR1 MNHEY and CDR2 SVGAGI. The CDR3 is CASSSPPQGDSF. The CDR3 bases are TGTGCCAGCAGTAGTCCCCCACAAGGAGACTCTTTC.

The chain couples TRBV14 to TRBJ2-1, with a possible D match to TRBD1 (6 bases). The CDR3 covers 16 residues. V was trimmed by 8 bases and J by 2 bases, leaving 19 bases between them. Germline CDR1 SGHDN, CDR2 FVKESK. The CDR3 sequence is CASAEFQGPPYNEQFF. In nucleotides, the CDR3 is TGTGCCAGCGCCGAATTCCAGGGGCCACCCTACAATGAGCAGTTCTTC.

The chain is built from TRBV4-1 and TRBJ1-6, with TRBD1 as a possible D gene (5 bases). Germline CDR1 MGHRA, CDR2 YSYEKL. CDR3 length: 14 amino acids. Trimming shortened V by 3 bases and J by 7 bases, and 10 bases separated the two germline ends. Here the CDR3 reads CASSQRGKNSPLHF. The DNA of the CDR3 is TGCGCCAGCAGCCAGAGGGGAAAGAATTCACCCCTCCACTTT.

Written as DNA, the CDR3 is TGTGCCAGCTTGGGGTCCCAAGAGACCCAGTACTTC. It translates to CASLGSQETQYF. The rearrangement uses TRBV28 and TRBJ2-5; D is uncertain. Germline lookup yields CDR1 MDHEN and CDR2 SYDVKM. V lost 8 bases, J lost 1 base, and 8 bases lay in between. This CDR3 comprises 12 residues.

The table lists this clone with a count of one. The chain carries TRBV28 and TRBJ1-6; D remains ambiguous. Trimming cost V 10 bases and J 7 bases, with 11 bases left between them. The CDR3 loop spans 12 amino acids. Germline loops: CDR1 MDHEN, CDR2 SYDVKM. CDR3 amino acids: CATGVRNSPLHF. Here the CDR3 DNA reads TGTGCCACTGGAGTGAGGAATTCACCCCTCCACTTT.

The chain carries TRBV5-4 and TRBJ2-6, with D unclear. The CDR3 runs 15 residues. V shed 5 bases and J shed 0 bases, with 9 bases lying between them. In germline, CDR1 is SGHNT, CDR2 YYREEE (reference sequence). The CDR3 loop reads CASRRLNSGANVLTF. DNA for the CDR3: TGTGCCAGCAGACGGCTGAACTCTGGGGCCAACGTCCTGACTTTC.

The sample holds a few counts of this clone. This rearrangement joins TRBV6-2 or TRBV6-3 to TRBJ1-6, with TRBD1 as a possible D gene (6 bases). Trimming took off 6 bases at V and 7 bases at J, with 19 bases between the two ends. CDR3 length: 16 residues. The V gene's germline CDR1 is MNHEY and CDR2 SVGEGT. CDR3 region: CASSLRGAALNSPLHF. The CDR3 bases are TGTGCCAGCAGCCTCCGGGGGGCCGCCCTAAATTCACCCCTCCACTTT.

J is TRBJ2-3 and V is TRBV18; 14 bases map to TRBD2. The CDR3 extends over 17 amino acids. V was pared by 4 bases and J by 2 bases, with 5 bases of the junction left unmatched. The germline CDR1 and CDR2 sequences are KGHSH and LQKENI. CDR3 in DNA: TGTGCCAGCTCACTACCGGGACTAGCGGGGGCCACAGATACGCAGTATTTT. Translating it yields CASSLPGLAGATDTQYF.

This clone has only one observation. The V gene is TRBV4-3, the J gene TRBJ2-7, with 9 bases identical to TRBD1. Germline lookup yields CDR1 LGHNA and CDR2 YSLEER. The CDR3 sequence is 14 residues long. V lost 3 bases, J lost 6 bases, and 6 bases stayed unmatched. CDR3: CASSQGQGGREQYF. The DNA of the CDR3 is TGCGCCAGCAGCCAGGGACAGGGTGGCCGCGAGCAGTACTTC.

The chain employs TRBV5-1 and TRBJ2-4; tentative D call: TRBD1 (5 bases). The CDR3 is 14 residues long. The V and J ends lost 4 bases and 0 bases respectively, with 8 bases between them. In germline, CDR1 is SGHRS, CDR2 YFSETQ. The CDR3 DNA is TGCGCCAGCAGCGACAGCCCAGCCAAAAACATTCAGTACTTC. It yields the protein CASSDSPAKNIQYF. Combining the CDR3 with reference TRBV5-1 and TRBJ2-4 gives the whole variable domain KAGVTQTPRYLIKTRGQQVTLSCSPISGHRSVSWYQQTPGQGLQFLFEYFSETQRNKGNFPGRFSGRQFSNSRSEMNVSTLELGDSALYLCASSDSPAKNIQYFGAGTRLSVL.

The chain is built from TRBV30 and TRBJ2-2; D is perhaps TRBD2 (7 bases). V shed 3 bases and J shed 7 bases, with 15 bases lying between them. The CDR3 has 14 amino acids. Germline loops: CDR1 GTSNPN, CDR2 SVGIG (reference sequence). CDR3 sequence (DNA): TGTGCCTGGAGACCATCAGGGGAGGGCGGGGAGCTGTTTTTT. This encodes CAWRPSGEGGELFF.

The V and J genes are TRBV29-1 and TRBJ2-2; TRBD2 agrees at 11 bases. Germline V CDR1 and CDR2: SQVTM, ANQGSEA. The V segment lost 0 bases and the J segment 7 bases; nucleotides outside the gene matches: 10. The CDR3 sequence is 17 residues long. Here the CDR3 DNA reads TGCAGCGTTGAAGATGGTAGCGGGAGGGCCAAGGGCGGGGAGCTGTTTTTT. Protein sequence: CSVEDGSGRAKGGELFF.

This clone has just one count. The chain recombines TRBV24-1 with TRBJ2-3; 11 nucleotides match TRBD2. There are 16 residues in the CDR3. Losses at the gene ends were 4 bases for V and 4 bases for J; bases not matched to a gene: 6. Germline V gene sequence: CDR1 KGHDR, CDR2 SFDVKD. This chain's CDR3 is CATSDPGTSGADTQYF. The CDR3 DNA sequence: TGTGCCACCAGTGACCCAGGGACTAGCGGTGCAGATACGCAGTATTTT.

V usage is TRBV6-4 and J usage is TRBJ2-3; TRBD1 might be the D (5 bases). Trimming left V 4 bases short and J 4 bases short, with 9 bases between. The CDR3 has 13 amino acids. Germline CDR1 and CDR2: MRHNA and SNTAGT. Here the CDR3 reads CASSGVGADTQYF. The CDR3 bases are TGTGCCAGCAGTGGTGTAGGGGCAGATACGCAGTATTTT.

A remark on this clone: Possible read error: a much larger clone is one base away. Other DNA sequences in this sample translate to the same CDR3. This chain links TRBV4-2 with TRBJ2-2, with 8 positions matching TRBD2. V was clipped by 1 base and J by 6 bases; unmatched bases: 7. The CDR3 is made up of 16 amino acids. Germline lookup yields CDR1 LGHNA and CDR2 YNFKEQ. The CDR3 spells CASSQARGGLAGELFF. The CDR3 bases are TGTGCCAGCAGCCAAGCCCGGGGGGGGTTGGCCGGGGAGCTGTTTTTT.

This chain uses TRBV24-1 with TRBJ2-7; D is undetermined. Trimming removed 3 bases from V and 2 bases from J, with 7 bases in between. CDR1 and CDR2 (germline): KGHDR, SFDVKD. This CDR3 has 13 residues. CDR3 residues: CATSDPPTYEQYF. CDR3 bases: TGTGCCACCAGTGATCCCCCGACCTACGAGCAGTACTTC.

The V gene is TRBV6-2 or TRBV6-3, the J gene TRBJ2-1; D perhaps matches TRBD2 (6 bases). Germline values: CDR1 MNHEY, CDR2 SVGEGT. CDR3 length: 15 amino acids. V was pared by 6 bases and J by 0 bases, with 12 bases between. CDR3 in DNA: TGTGCCAGCAGGCCTCTCGGGAGCTCCTACAATGAGCAGTTCTTC. Amino acids: CASRPLGSSYNEQFF.

The J gene is TRBJ1-2, the V gene TRBV10-3; no clear D gene. There are 12 residues in the CDR3. V was cut by 10 bases and J by 0 bases, with 9 bases left in between. Germline V gene sequence: CDR1 ENHRY, CDR2 SYGVKD. CDR3 amino acids: CATNTANYGYTF. DNA for the CDR3: TGTGCCACCAACACAGCTAACTATGGCTACACCTTC.

This chain joins TRBV2 and TRBJ1-6; tentative D call: TRBD1 (5 bases). Trimming pared 1 base from V and 10 bases from J, leaving 14 bases between. The CDR3 is 15 amino acids. Germline-derived CDR1 and CDR2 are SNHLY and FYNNEI. The CDR3 sequence is CASSEGGQGNSPLHF. The CDR3 bases are TGTGCCAGCAGTGAAGGGGGTCAGGGTAACTCACCCCTCCACTTT.

The chain recombines TRBV2 with TRBJ1-5; maybe TRBD1 (5 bases). Trimming shortened V by 7 bases and J by 1 base, and 14 bases separated the two germline ends. Germline loops: CDR1 SNHLY, CDR2 FYNNEI. This CDR3 has 15 amino acids. The CDR3 DNA reads as TGTGCCAGCACCTTCGAGGGGCAAAGCAATCAGCCCCAGCATTTT. It translates to CASTFEGQSNQPQHF. Full variable domain (missing parts from reference TRBV2 and TRBJ1-5): EPEVTQTPSHQVTQMGQEVILRCVPISNHLYFYWYRQILGQKVEFLVSFYNNEISEKSEIFDDQFSVERPDGSNFTLKIRSTKLEDSAMYFCASTFEGQSNQPQHFGDGTRLSIL.

The gene calls are TRBV7-3 and TRBJ2-1; no reliable D call. The CDR3 is 13 residues long. Per germline, CDR1 SGHTA and CDR2 FQGTGA. V lost 0 bases and J 9 bases, leaving 9 bases between the germline ends. The CDR3 DNA reads TGTGCCAGCAGCTTAACCTCTTTGGGTGAGCAGTTCTTC. Translating gives CASSLTSLGEQFF.

Only a few counts were recorded for this clone. The V and J genes are TRBV5-1 and TRBJ1-5; D uncertain. Germline V CDR1 and CDR2: SGHRS, YFSETQ. This CDR3 has 13 residues. The V end lost 2 bases, the J end lost 0 bases, and 3 bases lay between the germline ends. CDR3 sequence: CASSFYSNQPQHF. CDR3 bases: TGCGCCAGCAGCTTTTATAGCAATCAGCCCCAGCATTTT.

The rearrangement uses TRBV5-1 and TRBJ2-3; D may be TRBD1 or TRBD2 (5 bases each). This CDR3 region has 15 residues. Germline loops: CDR1 SGHRS, CDR2 YFSETQ. The V end was cut by 2 bases, the J end by 1 base, with 11 bases between. The CDR3 here is CASSFGAGGTDTQYF. Written as DNA, the CDR3 is TGCGCCAGCAGCTTTGGGGCCGGGGGCACAGATACGCAGTATTTT.

The rearrangement links TRBV19 to TRBJ1-2, with D possibly matching TRBD1 (6 bases). The V end was cut by 5 bases, the J end by 3 bases, with 16 bases between. The CDR3 is 15 residues long. Germline V gives CDR1 LNHDA, CDR2 SQIVND (reference sequence). The CDR3 reads CASSEGAGADYGYTF. The CDR3 DNA follows: TGTGCCAGTAGTGAAGGGGCGGGGGCCGACTATGGCTACACCTTC.